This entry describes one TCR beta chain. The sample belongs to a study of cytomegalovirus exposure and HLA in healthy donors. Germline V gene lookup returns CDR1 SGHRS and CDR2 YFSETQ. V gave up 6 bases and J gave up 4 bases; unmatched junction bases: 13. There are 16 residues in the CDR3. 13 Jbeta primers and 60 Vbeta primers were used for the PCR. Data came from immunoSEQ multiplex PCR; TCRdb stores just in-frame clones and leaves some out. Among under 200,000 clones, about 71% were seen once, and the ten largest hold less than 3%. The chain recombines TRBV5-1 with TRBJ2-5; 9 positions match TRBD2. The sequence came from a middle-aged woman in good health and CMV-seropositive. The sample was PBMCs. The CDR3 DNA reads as TGCGCCAGCACCACCTCGGCGGGGGGGCTTGGAGAGACCCAGTACTTC. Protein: CASTTSAGGLGETQYF. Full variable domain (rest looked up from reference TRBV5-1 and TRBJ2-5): KAGVTQTPRYLIKTRGQQVTLSCSPISGHRSVSWYQQTPGQGLQFLFEYFSETQRNKGNFPGRFSGRQFSNSRSEMNVSTLELGDSALYLCASTTSAGGLGETQYFGPGTRLLVL.